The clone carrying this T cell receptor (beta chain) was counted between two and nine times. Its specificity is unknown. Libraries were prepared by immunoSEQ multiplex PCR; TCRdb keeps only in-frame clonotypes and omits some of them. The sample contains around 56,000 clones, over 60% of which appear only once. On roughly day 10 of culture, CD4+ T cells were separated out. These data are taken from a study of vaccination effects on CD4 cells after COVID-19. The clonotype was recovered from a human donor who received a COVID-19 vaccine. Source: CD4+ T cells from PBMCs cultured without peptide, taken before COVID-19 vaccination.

The CDR3 region has the DNA TGTGCCAGCAGCCAAGATCTGGGGCACAATCAGCCCCAGCATTTT. Protein: CASSQDLGHNQPQHF. The rearrangement uses TRBV3-1 (or the pseudogene TRBV3-2) and TRBJ1-5, with TRBD1 as a possible D gene (5 bases). The CDR3 is 15 residues long. Per germline, CDR1 LGHDT and CDR2 YNNKEL (reference sequence). V lost 0 bases and J lost 3, with 9 bases in between.